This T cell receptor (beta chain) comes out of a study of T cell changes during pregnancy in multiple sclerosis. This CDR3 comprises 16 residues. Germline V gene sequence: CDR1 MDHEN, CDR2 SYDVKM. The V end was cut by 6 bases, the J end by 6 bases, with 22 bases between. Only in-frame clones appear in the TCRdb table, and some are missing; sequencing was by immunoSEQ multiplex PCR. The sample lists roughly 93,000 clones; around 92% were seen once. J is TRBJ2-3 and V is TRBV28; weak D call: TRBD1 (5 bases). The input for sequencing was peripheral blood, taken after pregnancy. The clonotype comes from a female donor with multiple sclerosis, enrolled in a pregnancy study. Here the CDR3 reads CASSILQGALGDTQYF. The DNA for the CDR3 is TGTGCCAGCAGCATCCTGCAGGGCGCATTGGGTGATACGCAGTATTTT.